The 28 T cell receptor beta chains in this list originate from one sample, sequenced in a study of cytomegalovirus exposure and HLA in healthy donors. With 60 Vbeta and 13 Jbeta primers, the PCR was carried out. Generated by immunoSEQ multiplex PCR, the TCRdb table keeps only in-frame clones and is missing some. The data show some 98,000 clones, with roughly 76% seen just once and around 2.3% held by the top ten. The material sequenced was PBMCs. The source of these receptors is a man aged 50 to 60 in good health and CMV-seronegative.

This chain joins TRBV28 and TRBJ1-5; a possible D gene is TRBD1 (6 bases). The V end lost 7 bases, the J end lost 4 bases, and 17 bases lay between the germline ends. The CDR3 consists of 15 residues. Germline lookup yields CDR1 MDHEN and CDR2 SYDVKM. The chain's CDR3 is CASTASGTLNQPQHF. The CDR3 nucleotides read TGTGCCAGCACGGCATCCGGGACACTTAATCAGCCCCAGCATTTT.

This rearrangement joins TRBV30 to TRBJ2-1, with D tentatively TRBD1 (5 bases). Germline CDR1 reads GTSNPN; CDR2 reads SVGIG (reference sequence). Between the trimmed V and J ends, which lost 2 bases and 8 bases, there was a span of 16 bases. The CDR3 runs to 14 residues. CDR3 bases: TGTGCCTGGAGTCCTGGGGCTAGTTTCTATGAGCAGTTCTTC. Encoded protein: CAWSPGASFYEQFF.

The CDR3 nucleotides read TGCGCCAGCAGCCCGCTCCCGGACTCAGGAAAACTGTTTTTT. Its protein is CASSPLPDSGKLFF. V usage is TRBV5-1 and J usage is TRBJ1-4; unclear D gene. This CDR3 spans 14 amino acids. The germline CDR1 and CDR2 sequences are SGHRS and YFSETQ. V shed 4 bases and J shed 10 bases, with 17 bases lying between them.

The chain joins TRBV5-8 to TRBJ2-7, with 7 bases aligning to TRBD1. V shed 4 bases and J 2 bases; nucleotides not matched to a gene: 9. This CDR3 is built from 15 residues. Germline V lookup: CDR1 SGHTS, CDR2 YDEGEE. The CDR3 reads CASSAEDRLAYEQYF. DNA of the CDR3: TGTGCCAGCAGCGCCGAGGACAGGCTCGCCTACGAGCAGTACTTC.

The chain uses TRBV29-1 and TRBJ2-6, with 7 bases that match TRBD1. CDR1 is SQVTM, CDR2 ANQGSEA, per germline. After removal of 1 base from V and 1 base from J, the junction contained 7 bases not matched to a gene. This CDR3 has 17 amino acids. The CDR3 region is CSVEVWDSKSGANVLTF. The CDR3 DNA reads as TGCAGCGTTGAAGTTTGGGACAGTAAGTCTGGGGCCAACGTCCTGACTTTC.

There are a few counts of this clone. The chain recombines TRBV5-5 with TRBJ2-7; 7 nucleotides match TRBD1. Trimming cost V 5 bases and J 0 bases; bases outside gene matches: 11. This CDR3 spans 16 amino acids. The V gene's germline CDR1 is SGHKS and CDR2 YYEKEE (reference sequence). The CDR3 region has the DNA TGTGCCAGCAGTCAGAACCCCGGGACAGTCTCCTACGAGCAGTACTTC. This translates into CASSQNPGTVSYEQYF.

The chain employs TRBV10-1 and TRBJ2-5, with TRBD1 matching over 8 bases. Matching the DNA end better, TRBJ2-7 makes the J call doubtful. This CDR3 is built from 14 residues. Germline V lookup: CDR1 WNHNN, CDR2 SYGVQD (reference sequence). CDR3 amino acids: CASSGDRGSYEQYF. In nucleotides, the CDR3 is TGCGCCAGCAGTGGCGACAGGGGCTCCTACGAGCAGTACTTC.

The genes are TRBV11-2 and TRBJ2-5, with 11 bases fitting TRBD1. The CDR3 consists of 16 residues. Germline values: CDR1 SGHAT, CDR2 FQNNGV. The ends lost 6 bases at V and 3 bases at J; junction bases unmatched: 9. The CDR3, as DNA: TGTGCCAGCAGAATCCGGGACAGGGGGTTGAAAGAGACCCAGTACTTC. Encoded protein: CASRIRDRGLKETQYF.

The chain carries TRBV2 and TRBJ1-5, with unresolved D. The CDR3 has 15 residues. Germline lookup yields CDR1 SNHLY and CDR2 FYNNEI. V was cut by 4 bases and J by 0 bases, with 10 bases left in between. The CDR3, as DNA: TGTGCCAGCAGTGCGGAGTCGGGTAGCAATCAGCCCCAGCATTTT. Protein sequence: CASSAESGSNQPQHF.

CDR3 loop: CSVVGLAGGGEQFF. CDR3 DNA: TGCAGCGTTGTGGGACTAGCGGGAGGTGGTGAGCAGTTCTTC. This rearrangement joins TRBV29-1 to TRBJ2-1; 15 positions agree with TRBD2. The CDR3 has 14 residues. V was clipped by 4 bases and J by 9 bases; unmatched bases: 4. Germline V lookup: CDR1 SQVTM, CDR2 ANQGSEA.

This chain uses TRBV4-1 with TRBJ2-6, with D possibly matching TRBD2 (6 bases). The CDR3 loop spans 19 amino acids. The germline V gene encodes CDR1 MGHRA and CDR2 YSYEKL. V lost 0 bases and J lost 1, with 16 bases in between. The CDR3 bases are TGCGCCAGCAGCCAAGATCTGGCGGGACCCCTTTCTGGGGCCAACGTCCTGACTTTC. Translating it yields CASSQDLAGPLSGANVLTF.

The chain employs TRBV7-2 and TRBJ2-3; TRBD2 matches 7 bases. The CDR3 has 16 residues. CDR1 and CDR2 (germline): SGHTA, FQGNSA. V was clipped by 7 bases and J by 4 bases; unmatched bases: 14. CDR3 in amino acids: CASTPPRRGWADTQYF. The DNA of the CDR3 is TGTGCCAGCACACCCCCCCGGCGGGGGTGGGCAGATACGCAGTATTTT.

The DNA of the CDR3 is TGTGCCAGCGGTTCGGGACTAGCGGGAGGGTACTCCTACAATGAGCAGTTCTTC. Amino acids: CASGSGLAGGYSYNEQFF. The rearrangement uses TRBV27 and TRBJ2-1; 16 nucleotides match TRBD2. The V gene end was trimmed by 8 bases and the J gene end by 0 bases; junction bases not matched to a gene: 7. The germline gives CDR1 MNHEY, CDR2 SMNVEV (reference sequence). CDR3 length: 18 amino acids.

The chain couples TRBV29-1 to TRBJ1-3; no clear D. The germline V gene encodes CDR1 SQVTM and CDR2 ANQGSEA. V dropped 4 bases and J dropped 0 bases, with 10 bases sitting between them. The CDR3 totals 14 residues. As DNA, the CDR3 is TGCAGCGTTGTGTGGCAGTTCTCTGGAAACACCATATATTTT. Amino acid sequence: CSVVWQFSGNTIYF.

This chain uses TRBV21-1 with TRBJ1-5; the table's D call of TRBD1 was not tested on the DNA. TRBV21-1 is designated a pseudogene. The CDR3 has 17 amino acids. The CDR3: CASSKGSARGPDQPQHF. CDR3 sequence (DNA): TGTGCCAGCAGCAAAGGTTCGGCCAGGGGGCCTGATCAGCCCCAGCATTTT.

CDR3 coding DNA: TGTGCCAGCAGCCTGGGCTGGGGACAGGGGGCAAACTACGAGCAGTACTTC. Protein: CASSLGWGQGANYEQYF. The gene calls are TRBV5-6 and TRBJ2-7; 12 bases are a match to TRBD1. Losses at the gene ends were 4 bases for V and 3 bases for J; bases not matched to a gene: 11. This CDR3 is 17 amino acids long. Germline values: CDR1 SGHDT, CDR2 YYEEEE.

The J gene is TRBJ2-5, the V gene TRBV19; D perhaps matches TRBD2 (5 bases). Trimming stripped 1 base from V and 2 bases from J, with 14 bases between. Germline CDR1 is LNHDA and CDR2 is SQIVND (reference sequence). The CDR3 is 16 residues long. The CDR3 here is CASSIVTGVPQETQYF. As DNA, the CDR3 is TGTGCCAGTAGTATAGTAACCGGGGTACCACAAGAGACCCAGTACTTC.

The table lists this clone with a few counts. The rearrangement joins TRBV15 to TRBJ2-7; weak D call: TRBD1 (6 bases). V lost 0 bases and J lost 0, with 15 bases in between. The germline V gene has CDR1 LNHNV and CDR2 YYDKDF (reference sequence). The CDR3 extends over 17 amino acids. The CDR3 DNA follows: TGTGCCACCAGCAGAGATCAGGGGTGGGCCAGCTCCTACGAGCAGTACTTC. Its protein product is CATSRDQGWASSYEQYF.

This chain links TRBV19 with TRBJ1-2, with D possibly matching TRBD1 (6 bases). V dropped 5 bases and J dropped 6 bases, with 16 bases sitting between them. The CDR3 extends over 14 amino acids. CDR1 is LNHDA and CDR2 is SQIVND in the germline V gene (reference sequence). As DNA, the CDR3 is TGTGCCAGTAGTCCCCGACAGGCTGACGATGGCTACACCTTC. Translated: CASSPRQADDGYTF.

This chain joins TRBV7-9 and TRBJ2-1, with a possible D match to TRBD2 (5 bases). Trimming shortened V by 4 bases and J by 7 bases, and 20 bases separated the two germline ends. Per germline, CDR1 SEHNR and CDR2 FQNEAQ (reference sequence). The CDR3 covers 16 residues. For the CDR3, the DNA is TGTGCCAGCAGCTCCCCCCACAACTTAGCGTCGAATGAGCAGTTCTTC. This translates into CASSSPHNLASNEQFF.

J is TRBJ2-7 and V is TRBV27, with a tentative D call TRBD1 (5 bases). V shed 3 bases and J shed 5 bases, with 14 bases lying between them. This CDR3 has 14 residues. CDR1 and CDR2 from the germline V gene are MNHEY and SMNVEV (reference sequence). The CDR3 DNA follows: TGTGCCAGCAGTTTGGGGCAGGGCAAGAACGAGCAGTACTTC. Protein product: CASSLGQGKNEQYF.

This clone was counted only a few times. V and J are TRBV11-1 and TRBJ1-1; no clear D gene. This CDR3 region has 14 residues. V was pared by 1 base and J by 4 bases, with 10 bases between. Germline loops: CDR1 SGHAT, CDR2 FQDESV (reference sequence). The CDR3 sequence is CASSLESAGTEAFF. Written as DNA, the CDR3 is TGTGCCAGCAGCTTAGAATCCGCGGGCACTGAAGCTTTCTTT.

This chain joins TRBV11-1 and TRBJ1-6; 8 nucleotides line up with TRBD1. The CDR3 is made up of 16 amino acids. The germline gives CDR1 SGHAT, CDR2 FQDESV (reference sequence). The ends lost 5 bases at V and 0 bases at J; junction bases unmatched: 3. The CDR3 bases are TGTGCCAGCAGCCACGGACAGGGCTCCTATAATTCACCCCTCCACTTT. Protein product: CASSHGQGSYNSPLHF. Complete variable domain (other parts from reference TRBV11-1 and TRBJ1-6): EAEVAQSPRYKITEKSQAVAFWCDPISGHATLYWYRQILGQGPELLVQFQDESVVDDSQLPKDRFSAERLKGVDSTLKIQPAELGDSAMYLCASSHGQGSYNSPLHFGNGTRLTVT.

V usage is TRBV5-1 and J usage is TRBJ2-3; TRBD2 matches at 11 bases. V trimming: 4 bases; J trimming: 0 bases; junction bases outside the gene matches: 7. The CDR3 length is 17 residues. CDR1 and CDR2 from the germline V gene are SGHRS and YFSETQ. The CDR3 DNA reads as TGCGCCAGCAGCCGAACTAGCGGGGGTCGTAGCACAGATACGCAGTATTTT. Translation gives CASSRTSGGRSTDTQYF.

CDR3 region: CASSYSQGAKGTEAFF. For the CDR3, the DNA is TGTGCCAGCAGTTACTCGCAGGGGGCGAAGGGGACTGAAGCTTTCTTT. This sequence joins TRBV6-5 and TRBJ1-1; 8 bases fit TRBD1. The CDR3 spans 16 residues. CDR1 is MNHEY, CDR2 SVGAGI, per germline. J lost 5 bases, V lost 0 bases, and 8 bases had no gene match.

V is TRBV19 and J is TRBJ2-7; TRBD1 agrees at 7 bases. The V segment lost 5 bases and the J segment 3 bases; nucleotides outside the gene matches: 4. Per germline, CDR1 LNHDA and CDR2 SQIVND (reference sequence). The CDR3 is 13 residues long. The CDR3 protein is CASSARQGYEQYF. In nucleotides, the CDR3 is TGTGCCAGTAGTGCGCGACAGGGCTACGAGCAGTACTTC. The full variable domain, in which reference TRBV19 and TRBJ2-7 provide the parts outside the CDR3, is DGGITQSPKYLFRKEGQNVTLSCEQNLNHDAMYWYRQDPGQGLRLIYYSQIVNDFQKGDIAEGYSVSREKKESFPLTVTSAQKNPTAFYLCASSARQGYEQYFGPGTRLTVT.

The chain uses TRBV5-4 and TRBJ1-1; D may be TRBD1 (6 bases). CDR3 length: 14 amino acids. The V gene lost 4 bases and the J gene lost 1 base, with 11 bases spanning the gap. Germline-derived CDR1 and CDR2 are SGHNT and YYREEE (reference sequence). The CDR3 protein is CASSGDMRNTEAFF. CDR3 nucleotide sequence: TGTGCCAGCAGCGGGGACATGAGGAACACTGAAGCTTTCTTT.

V usage is TRBV18 and J usage is TRBJ2-1; 9 nucleotides align to TRBD2. The germline gives CDR1 KGHSH, CDR2 LQKENI. Unmatched junction bases numbered 3, after V lost 0 bases and J lost 9 bases. There are 14 residues in the CDR3. This CDR3 is CASSPPRGGSEQFF. CDR3 DNA sequence: TGTGCCAGCTCACCACCGCGGGGGGGTTCTGAGCAGTTCTTC. Based on the CDR3 plus reference TRBV18 and TRBJ2-1, the full variable domain is NAGVMQNPRHLVRRRGQEARLRCSPMKGHSHVYWYRQLPEEGLKFMVYLQKENIIDESGMPKERFSAEFPKEGPSILRIQQVVRGDSAAYFCASSPPRGGSEQFFGPGTRLTVL.